The entry below gives a single TCR beta chain sequence along with its context. This specimen comes from a study of blood T cell repertoires in COVID-19. Study-wide context: The United States, Italy and Spain provided the acute and convalescent COVID-19 samples.

Original handling: Amplification of reference gene primers was used by the study to estimate nucleated cell counts. This table comes from immunoSEQ multiplex PCR, and its TCRdb copy is limited to in-frame clones, with some not included. D and trimming come from the DNA, and the V and J calls and clone size come from that table. The sample consists of around 200,000 clones, about 88% of them appearing once. Germline V gene data show CDR1 as SGHTA and CDR2 as FQGNSA. This CDR3 has 13 amino acids. Trimming shortened V by 0 bases and J by 2 bases, and 3 bases separated the two germline ends. The source of this sequence is a woman aged 40 to 50 with acute COVID-19. The rearrangement links TRBV7-2 to TRBJ2-3; D unresolved. Sample: PBMCs or T cells enriched from blood (not recorded which). The CDR3 DNA follows: TGTGCCAGCAGCTTAGCCTACACAGATACGCAGTATTTT. This codes for CASSLAYTDTQYF.